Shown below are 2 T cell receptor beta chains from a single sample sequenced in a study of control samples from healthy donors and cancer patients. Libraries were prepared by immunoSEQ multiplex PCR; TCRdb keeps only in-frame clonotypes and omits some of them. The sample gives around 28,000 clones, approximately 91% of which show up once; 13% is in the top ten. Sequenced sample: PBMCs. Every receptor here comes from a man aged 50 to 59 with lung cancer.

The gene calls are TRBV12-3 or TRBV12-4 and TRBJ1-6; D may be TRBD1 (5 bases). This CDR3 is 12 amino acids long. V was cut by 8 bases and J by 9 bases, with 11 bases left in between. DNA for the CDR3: TGTGCCAGCGGGGCAGGGAGTTCACCCCTCCACTTT. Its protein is CASGAGSSPLHF.

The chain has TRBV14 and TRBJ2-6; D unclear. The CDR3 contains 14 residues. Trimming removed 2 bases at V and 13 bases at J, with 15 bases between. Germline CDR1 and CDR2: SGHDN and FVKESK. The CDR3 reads CASSQQDTKWVLTF. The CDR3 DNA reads TGTGCCAGCAGCCAACAAGACACCAAGTGGGTCCTGACTTTC.